The next 5 T cell receptor beta chains were all read from a single sample in a study of control samples from healthy donors and cancer patients. Here immunoSEQ multiplex PCR was the method, and the copy in TCRdb shows in-frame clones only, minus some. In the table there are 110,000 to 150,000 clones, roughly 89% of which are singletons. Sequences were obtained from blood. The receptors originated from a man aged 30 to 45 in good health.

The chain links TRBV30 to TRBJ1-2; the match to TRBD1 covers 9 bases. J was trimmed by 8 bases and V by 6 bases; bases with no gene match: 13. This CDR3 spans 14 amino acids. Germline V gene lookup returns CDR1 GTSNPN and CDR2 SVGIG (reference sequence). The CDR3 loop is CACLPRDRANGYTF. The CDR3 bases are TGTGCCTGCCTACCCCGGGACAGGGCGAACGGCTACACCTTC. The full variable domain, its missing parts supplied by reference TRBV30 and TRBJ1-2, is SQTIHQWPATLVQPVGSPLSLECTVEGTSNPNLYWYRQAAGRGLQLLFYSVGIGQISSEVPQNLSASRPQDRQFILSSKKLLLSDSGFYLCACLPRDRANGYTFGSGTRLTVV.

The chain uses TRBV6-5 and TRBJ1-1; D ambiguous. With 2 bases removed from V and 1 base from J, the gap between germline ends came to 14 bases. The CDR3 loop spans 16 amino acids. Germline V gene data show CDR1 as MNHEY and CDR2 as SVGAGI. The CDR3: CASSYPGSLRNTEAFF. The CDR3 nucleotides read TGTGCCAGCAGTTACCCCGGGTCCTTGAGGAACACTGAAGCTTTCTTT.

CDR3 sequence reads: CASSRGGVNTEAFF. DNA for the CDR3: TGTGCCAGCAGCCGCGGGGGGGTGAACACTGAAGCTTTCTTT. The chain employs TRBV11-2 and TRBJ1-1; D is perhaps TRBD1 (5 bases). CDR1 SGHAT and CDR2 FQNNGV come from the germline V gene. V lost 5 bases, J lost 0 bases, and 10 bases lay in between. The CDR3 contains 14 residues.

V and J are TRBV5-5 and TRBJ1-3; no clear D. The V end lost 0 bases, the J end lost 3 bases, and 16 bases lay between the germline ends. Germline V gives CDR1 SGHKS, CDR2 YYEKEE (reference sequence). The CDR3 is 17 residues long. The CDR3 here is CASSLVQMGMSGNTIYF. For the CDR3, the DNA is TGTGCCAGCAGCTTGGTTCAGATGGGAATGAGTGGAAACACCATATATTTT.

This clone showed up just a few times. The CDR3 nucleotides are TGCGCCAGCAGTTACACTTTCTCTGGAAACACCATATATTTT. Translated: CASSYTFSGNTIYF. The J gene is TRBJ1-3, the V gene TRBV10-1, with D uncertain. Per the germline V gene, CDR1 is WNHNN and CDR2 is SYGVQD (reference sequence). V shed 5 bases and J shed 0 bases, with 8 bases lying between them. This CDR3 comprises 14 residues.